These 5 T cell receptor beta chains came from one sample sequenced in a study of blood T cells in healthy people across ages. Then a second PCR, running roughly 7 to 11 cycles, was carried out with a sample-barcoded 5' primer and a J-beta primer mix. MiXCR, applied by TCRdb to the 5' RACE reads, yields one record per CDR3 protein. Of approximately 900,000 distinct CDR3 sequences in the sample, just under 30% are singletons; the top ten hold roughly a tenth. These sequences were also reported in another study, on T cells of mothers and their children.

The sequencing input was blood. The receptors shown here come from a woman between 40 and 50 years old in good health.

As to this clonotype: A much larger clonotype is one base distant, so this may be a read error. The V call is TRBV7-3, the J call TRBJ2-5, with D possibly called TRBD1 or TRBD2 (5 bases each). This CDR3 comprises 15 residues. Germline CDR1 reads SGHTA; CDR2 reads FQGTGA. The CDR3 region is CAGSPGPGFEETQYF. The CDR3 coding sequence is TGTGCCGGCAGCCCGGGGCCAGGGTTCGAAGAGACCCAGTACTTC. The full variable domain, its missing parts supplied by reference TRBV7-3 and TRBJ2-5, is GAGVSQTPSNKVTEKGKYVELRCDPISGHTALYWYRQSLGQGPEFLIYFQGTGAADDSGLPNDRFFAVRPEGSVSTLKIQRTERGDSAVYLCAGSPGPGFEETQYFGPGTRLLVL.

The V and J genes are TRBV15 and TRBJ1-5; the D is unclear. The CDR3 length is 12 residues. Germline values: CDR1 LNHNV, CDR2 YYDKDF (reference sequence). V was pared by 1 base and J by 7 bases, with 5 bases between. The CDR3 reads CATSRGPQPQHF. The CDR3 nucleotides are TGTGCCACCAGCAGAGGACCCCAGCCCCAGCATTTT.

The rearrangement uses TRBV6-1 and TRBJ1-1; D gene uncertain. Deletions cut 2 bases from V and 6 bases from J, with 16 bases between. From germline, CDR1 is MNHNS and CDR2 SASEGT. This CDR3 has 15 residues. This CDR3 is CASSELDPPRAEAFF. The CDR3 DNA is TGTGCCAGCAGTGAATTAGACCCCCCTAGGGCTGAAGCTTTCTTT.

This clonotype appeared a few times. CDR3 nucleotides: TGTGCCATCAGTGAAAGGGAAAACACCGGGGAGCTGTTTTTT. Encoded protein: CAISERENTGELFF. The chain combines TRBV10-3 with TRBJ2-2; D not resolved. The CDR3 has 14 amino acids. V was pared by 3 bases and J by 2 bases, with 7 bases between. CDR1 is ENHRY, CDR2 SYGVKD, per germline.

The chain joins TRBV20-1 to TRBJ1-1; D unclear. CDR1 DFQATT and CDR2 SNEGSKA come from the germline V gene (reference sequence). The CDR3 has 12 amino acids. V lost 3 bases and J 4 bases, leaving 9 bases between the germline ends. The CDR3 sequence: CSASNQFTEAFF. The CDR3 region has the DNA TGCAGTGCTAGTAATCAGTTCACTGAAGCTTTCTTT.